This T cell receptor beta chain was profiled in a study of T-cell memory formation after mild COVID-19. TCRdb reprocessed the 5' RACE reads with MiXCR, giving one entry per CDR3 protein. The data hold around 80,000 distinct CDR3 sequences, with approximately 14% observed a single time. This clonotype was counted only a few times. The V segment lost 2 bases and the J segment 8 bases; nucleotides outside the gene matches: 8. In germline, CDR1 is MDHEN, CDR2 SYDVKM. The CDR3 has 15 residues. The receptor's source is an adult woman who had mild COVID-19 (a few samples of this study predate the infection). Cell type and time point are not known. Sequencing was carried out using PBMCs or a T cell subset sorted from them (not recorded which). This sequence joins TRBV28 and TRBJ2-1, with TRBD1 identical over 8 bases. In DNA form, the CDR3 reads TGTGCCAGCAGTTTAGGCGGGACAGGAAGAGATGAGCAGTTCTTC. Residues: CASSLGGTGRDEQFF.